Below, 25 T cell receptor beta chains from the same sample are listed, as sequenced in a study of cytomegalovirus exposure and HLA in healthy donors. The data were produced by immunoSEQ multiplex PCR, yet TCRdb's version contains in-frame clones alone and is incomplete. This sample has around 150,000 clones; less than 90% occur once, and the top ten carry more than 8.5%. The sequenced sample consisted of PBMCs. These receptors were collected from a man aged 25-45 years in good health and CMV-seropositive.

The rearrangement links TRBV5-1 to TRBJ2-7, with 8 bases identical to TRBD1. After removal of 4 bases from V and 0 bases from J, the junction contained 12 bases not matched to a gene. Germline assignment: CDR1 SGHRS and CDR2 YFSETQ. This CDR3 comprises 17 residues. As DNA, the CDR3 is TGCGCCAGCAGCCTCGGACAGGGAGCCCTCGGCTCCTACGAGCAGTACTTC. It is translated as CASSLGQGALGSYEQYF.

The genes are TRBV12-2 and TRBJ1-1. TRBV12-2 is a pseudogene. CDR3 length equals 16 residues. CDR3 sequence (DNA): TGTGCAAGTCCCCGCACCGTTCCTGGGGAGGGCACTGAAGCTTTCTTT. Translating it yields CASPRTVPGEGTEAFF.

This CDR3 reads CASSTRQTYEQYF. The CDR3 coding sequence is TGTGCCAGCAGCACCCGACAGACCTACGAGCAGTACTTC. The chain has TRBV7-8 and TRBJ2-7, with D possibly TRBD1 on 5 matching bases. Per the germline V gene, CDR1 is SGHVS and CDR2 is FQNEAQ. Trimming left V 5 bases short and J 2 bases short, with 10 bases between. The CDR3 is made up of 13 amino acids. Based on the CDR3 plus reference TRBV7-8 and TRBJ2-7, the full variable domain is GAGVSQSPRYKVAKRGQDVALRCDPISGHVSLFWYQQALGQGPEFLTYFQNEAQLDKSGLPSDRFFAERPEGSVSTLKIQRTQQEDSAVYLCASSTRQTYEQYFGPGTRLTVT.

The chain is built from TRBV7-8 and TRBJ2-7; 10 positions agree with TRBD1. The CDR3 length is 14 residues. V lost 10 bases and J lost 2; bases outside the gene matches: 8. Germline V gene sequence: CDR1 SGHVS, CDR2 FQNEAQ. The CDR3 DNA reads TGTGCCAACTCCGAGGGACAGGGGACCTACGAGCAGTACTTC. Protein product: CANSEGQGTYEQYF.

This rearrangement joins TRBV28 to TRBJ1-2, with D possibly being TRBD1 (6 bases). This CDR3 is built from 14 residues. CDR1 MDHEN and CDR2 SYDVKM come from the germline V gene. V was shortened by 0 bases and J by 3 bases, with 8 bases between the two germline ends. The CDR3 nucleotides read TGTGCCAGCAGTTTATGGGACAGCTACTATGGCTACACCTTC. It is translated as CASSLWDSYYGYTF.

The chain uses TRBV5-4 and TRBJ1-2, with D perhaps TRBD1 (6 bases). Looked up from germline, CDR1 is SGHNT and CDR2 is YYREEE (reference sequence). The CDR3 is 14 amino acids. V was clipped by 0 bases and J by 1 base, with 7 bases between them. The CDR3 region has the DNA TGTGCCAGCAGCTTGGGAGGGGGTAACTATGGCTACACCTTC. Protein sequence: CASSLGGGNYGYTF.

This chain connects TRBV9 to TRBJ1-1; D is ambiguous. Trimming took 0 bases from V and 4 from J, leaving 10 bases between them. The CDR3 loop spans 14 amino acids. Germline CDR1 reads SGDLS; CDR2 reads YYNGEE. The CDR3 here is CASSVVEGSTEAFF. The CDR3 DNA reads TGTGCCAGCAGCGTAGTGGAGGGAAGCACTGAAGCTTTCTTT.

V usage is TRBV4-1 and J usage is TRBJ2-7; TRBD1 matches at 9 bases. V dropped 6 bases and J dropped 3; count of bases not matched to a gene: 3. CDR1 is MGHRA and CDR2 is YSYEKL in the germline V gene. The CDR3 covers 13 residues. The DNA for the CDR3 is TGCGCCAGCAGGGGACAGGGTTACTACGAGCAGTACTTC. Translated, it gives CASRGQGYYEQYF.

This CDR3 is CASSPRDTWSYGYTF. The CDR3 nucleotides read TGTGCCAGCAGTCCCCGGGACACCTGGAGCTATGGCTACACCTTC. The genes are TRBV28 and TRBJ1-2; possibly TRBD1 for D (6 bases). Deletions cut 5 bases from V and 4 bases from J, with 17 bases between. The CDR3 length is 15 residues. Germline CDR1 MDHEN, CDR2 SYDVKM.

This clone showed up just once. The V call is TRBV5-6, the J call TRBJ2-3; 8 bases map to TRBD2. V was clipped by 7 bases and J by 4 bases; unmatched bases: 5. The CDR3 has 13 residues. Germline CDR1 and CDR2: SGHDT and YYEEEE. Written as DNA, the CDR3 is TGTGCCAGCCTAAGCGGGGGACCAGATACGCAGTATTTT. Translated, it gives CASLSGGPDTQYF.

This clone was counted a few times. V is TRBV7-6 and J is TRBJ2-7; D remains ambiguous. V was shortened by 5 bases and J by 0 bases, with 11 bases between the two germline ends. The CDR3 is 14 amino acids. Looked up from germline, CDR1 is SGHVS and CDR2 is FNYEAQ. CDR3 amino acids: CASSTSAGSYEQYF. In nucleotides, the CDR3 is TGTGCCAGCAGCACCAGTGCAGGCTCCTACGAGCAGTACTTC.

V is TRBV25-1 and J is TRBJ1-3; D gene uncertain. The ends were cut back, 1 base at V and 2 bases at J, with 12 bases in the middle. The germline V gene has CDR1 MGHDK and CDR2 SYGVNS. This CDR3 region has 16 residues. CDR3 sequence: CASSEWPLITGNTIYF. For the CDR3, the DNA is TGTGCCAGCAGTGAATGGCCCCTTATCACTGGAAACACCATATATTTT.

The chain links TRBV4-1 to TRBJ2-3; D not resolved. Germline V gene sequence: CDR1 MGHRA, CDR2 YSYEKL. V gave up 4 bases and J gave up 5 bases, with 13 bases separating them. The CDR3 sequence is 14 residues long. The CDR3 region is CASSLEGDGDTQYF. DNA of the CDR3: TGCGCCAGCAGCCTCGAAGGAGATGGAGATACGCAGTATTTT.

The chain uses TRBV9 and TRBJ1-2; TRBD1 matches 8 bases. V was pared by 6 bases and J by 4 bases, with 11 bases of the junction left unmatched. There are 15 residues in the CDR3. Germline-derived CDR1 and CDR2 are SGDLS and YYNGEE. CDR3 in amino acids: CASTDLPGGAYGYTF. CDR3 nucleotides: TGTGCCAGCACCGACTTACCAGGGGGCGCCTATGGCTACACCTTC.

This chain connects TRBV11-2 to TRBJ2-7; a possible D gene is TRBD1 (6 bases). The germline V gene has CDR1 SGHAT and CDR2 FQNNGV. The length of the CDR3 is 14 residues. V lost 4 bases and J lost 7, with 17 bases in between. CDR3 coding DNA: TGTGCCAGCAGCTCAATACAGGGTTCTGGGGAGCAGTACTTC. It specifies CASSSIQGSGEQYF.

For the CDR3, the DNA is TGTGCCAGCAGCTTAGGGAGGGTACGGGGCTACACCTTC. This codes for CASSLGRVRGYTF. The chain recombines TRBV7-2 with TRBJ1-2; D unresolved. Trimming left V 1 base short and J 8 bases short, with 11 bases between. Per germline, CDR1 SGHTA and CDR2 FQGNSA. CDR3 length equals 13 residues.

The V and J genes are TRBV5-1 and TRBJ2-1; a weak D match, TRBD1 (6 bases). Germline-derived CDR1 and CDR2 are SGHRS and YFSETQ. Trimming stripped 4 bases from V and 5 bases from J, with 10 bases between. CDR3 length: 13 residues. DNA of the CDR3: TGCGCCAGCAGCCAAGGGACACACAATGAGCAGTTCTTC. Protein sequence: CASSQGTHNEQFF.

This sequence joins TRBV9 and TRBJ1-2; no reliable D call. Trimming shortened V by 4 bases and J by 3 bases, and 16 bases separated the two germline ends. Germline V lookup: CDR1 SGDLS, CDR2 YYNGEE. This CDR3 region has 15 residues. For the CDR3, the DNA is TGTGCCAGCAGCCCTAGTGGACTCCCTTACTATGGCTACACCTTC. This sequence encodes CASSPSGLPYYGYTF.

The chain uses TRBV11-2 and TRBJ2-1; TRBD2 matches 9 bases. Losses at the gene ends were 4 bases for V and 6 bases for J; bases not matched to a gene: 7. This CDR3 spans 15 amino acids. Germline values: CDR1 SGHAT, CDR2 FQNNGV. The CDR3 nucleotides are TGTGCCAGCAGCTCCTTAGCGGGAGACTCCAATGAGCAGTTCTTC. It is translated as CASSSLAGDSNEQFF. Using reference TRBV11-2 and TRBJ2-1 for the parts outside the CDR3, the full variable domain is EAGVAQSPRYKIIEKRQSVAFWCNPISGHATLYWYQQILGQGPKLLIQFQNNGVVDDSQLPKDRFSAERLKGVDSTLKIQPAKLEDSAVYLCASSSLAGDSNEQFFGPGTRLTVL.

This clone was seen only once. The J gene is TRBJ2-1, the V gene TRBV9; 10 bases align to TRBD1. Germline CDR1 and CDR2: SGDLS and YYNGEE. The CDR3 consists of 13 residues. Germline trimming cut 7 bases from V and 8 bases from J; bases unmatched to any gene: 6. CDR3 in amino acids: CASGGTGAHEQFF. In nucleotides, the CDR3 is TGTGCCAGCGGCGGGACAGGGGCCCATGAGCAGTTCTTC. Full variable domain (outside the CDR3, taken from reference TRBV9 and TRBJ2-1): DSGVTQTPKHLITATGQRVTLRCSPRSGDLSVYWYQQSLDQGLQFLIQYYNGEERAKGNILERFSAQQFPDLHSELNLSSLELGDSALYFCASGGTGAHEQFFGPGTRLTVL.

The chain is built from TRBV6-5 and TRBJ1-3; TRBD1 matches at 8 bases. The J segment lost 5 bases and the V segment lost 0 bases, leaving 6 bases of the junction unmatched. Looked up from germline, CDR1 is MNHEY and CDR2 is SVGAGI. This CDR3 comprises 16 residues. The CDR3 sequence is CASSYSGRGLRNTIYF. The CDR3 nucleotides read TGTGCCAGCAGTTACTCGGGCAGGGGGCTTAGAAACACCATATATTTT.

This CDR3 is CSVLQIADTQYF. The CDR3 bases are TGCAGCGTCCTACAGATAGCAGATACGCAGTATTTT. The genes are TRBV29-1 and TRBJ2-3; D not resolved. V was trimmed by 6 bases and J by 4 bases, leaving 11 bases between them. Germline CDR1 reads SQVTM; CDR2 reads ANQGSEA. This CDR3 is 12 amino acids long.

The chain carries TRBV11-2 and TRBJ1-1; D is possibly TRBD1 (6 bases). The CDR3 extends over 11 amino acids. Trimming removed 5 bases from V and 10 bases from J, with 11 bases in between. From germline, CDR1 is SGHAT and CDR2 FQNNGV. The CDR3, as DNA: TGTGCCAGCAGCGCAGGGGAGGGAGCTTTCTTT. This codes for CASSAGEGAFF. The entire variable domain, with the rest obtained from reference TRBV11-2 and TRBJ1-1, is as follows: EAGVAQSPRYKIIEKRQSVAFWCNPISGHATLYWYQQILGQGPKLLIQFQNNGVVDDSQLPKDRFSAERLKGVDSTLKIQPAKLEDSAVYLCASSAGEGAFFGQGTRLTVV.

This rearrangement joins TRBV27 to TRBJ2-1; TRBD2 matches at 8 bases. CDR1 is MNHEY and CDR2 is SMNVEV in the germline V gene (reference sequence). Germline trimming cut 6 bases from V and 6 bases from J; bases unmatched to any gene: 13. This CDR3 spans 16 amino acids. CDR3 bases: TGTGCCAGCAGCAGTCCCGGGGGGGCCCCGGGCAATGAGCAGTTCTTC. It translates to CASSSPGGAPGNEQFF.

This chain links TRBV11-3 with TRBJ1-1; unclear D gene. V was cut by 2 bases and J by 7 bases, with 11 bases left in between. CDR3 length: 13 amino acids. The germline gives CDR1 SGHNT, CDR2 YENEEA. CDR3 DNA: TGTGCCAGCAGCTTATCCCGGGGTGGTGAAGCTTTCTTT. Translation: CASSLSRGGEAFF.